A selection of T cell receptor beta chains follows, all from one sample in a study of blood T cell repertoires in COVID-19. Produced via immunoSEQ multiplex PCR; TCRdb's table is partial and in-frame only. This sample has some 80,000 clones; about 88% occur once, and the top ten carry roughly 9.7%. The sequencing input was peripheral blood. The receptor set was obtained from a man aged 60 to 69 with COVID-19, enrolled during active disease. CDR3s include the opening cysteine and the closing phenylalanine or tryptophan.

v_call | cdr3_length | cdr3_aa
TRBV24-1 | 16 | CATSDSRLRANTEAFF
TRBV16 | 15 | CASSPRGEIGNTIYF
TRBV3-1/TRBV3-2 | 13 | CASSSATNEKLFF
TRBV7-9 | 15 | CASSSLGQGNSPLHF
TRBV12-5 | 16 | CASGPPGAGDAGELFF
TRBV28 | 15 | CASSSIQTGPTEQFF
TRBV5-1 | 14 | CASSLGGGYDEQYF
TRBV4-2 | 14 | CASSQGGLSYEQYF
TRBV21-1 | 15 | CASSTQREGLKTQYF
TRBV21-1 | 12 | CASSPLNEKLFF
TRBV9 | 14 | CASSVGQGIYGYTF
TRBV5-1 | 15 | CASSLETGMSEKLFF
TRBV5-1 | 16 | CASSLVGGPSGNTIYF
TRBV2 | 13 | CASRIQGNQPQHF
TRBV29-1 | 13 | CSVGTGDNQPQHF
TRBV11-3 | 14 | CASSLGVGTGELFF
TRBV29-1 | 14 | CSVPSRVSGYGYTF
TRBV18 | 18 | CASSPPRGTGDSNQPQHF
TRBV7-9 | 18 | CASSLGLAGGELYNEQFF
TRBV11-2 | 14 | CASSLDSGQGLGFF
TRBV3-1/TRBV3-2 | 12 | CASSQDLVEQFF
TRBV28 | 14 | CASSLLDRFSGYTF
TRBV27 | 14 | CASSGELNPYEQYF
TRBV7-2 | 15 | CASSSTPLAYNEQFF